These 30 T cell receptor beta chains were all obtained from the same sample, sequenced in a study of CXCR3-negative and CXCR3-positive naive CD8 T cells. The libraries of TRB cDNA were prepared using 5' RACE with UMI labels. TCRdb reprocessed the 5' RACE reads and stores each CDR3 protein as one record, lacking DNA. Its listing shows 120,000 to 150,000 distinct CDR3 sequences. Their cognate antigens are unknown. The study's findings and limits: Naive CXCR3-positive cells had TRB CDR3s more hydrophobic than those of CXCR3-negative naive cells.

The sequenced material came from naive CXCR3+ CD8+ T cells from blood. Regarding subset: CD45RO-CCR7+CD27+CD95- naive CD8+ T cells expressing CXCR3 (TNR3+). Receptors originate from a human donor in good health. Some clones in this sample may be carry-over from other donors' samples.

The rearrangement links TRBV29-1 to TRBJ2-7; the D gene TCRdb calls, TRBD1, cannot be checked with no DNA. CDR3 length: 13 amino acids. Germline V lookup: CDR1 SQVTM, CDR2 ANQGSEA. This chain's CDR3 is CSVGDRVSYEQYF.

The CDR3 sequence: CASSLEEKPQETQYF. The genes are TRBV7-9 and TRBJ2-5. This CDR3 has 15 amino acids. The germline V gene encodes CDR1 SEHNR and CDR2 FQNEAQ (reference sequence).

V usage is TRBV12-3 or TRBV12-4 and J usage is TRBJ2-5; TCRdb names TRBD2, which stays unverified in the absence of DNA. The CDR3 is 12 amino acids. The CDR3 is CASSSTSGTQYF.

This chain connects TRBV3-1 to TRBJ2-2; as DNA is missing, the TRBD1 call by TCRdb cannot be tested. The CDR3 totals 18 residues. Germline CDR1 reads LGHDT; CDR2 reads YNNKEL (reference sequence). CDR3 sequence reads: CASSQGVGRPSNTGELFF.

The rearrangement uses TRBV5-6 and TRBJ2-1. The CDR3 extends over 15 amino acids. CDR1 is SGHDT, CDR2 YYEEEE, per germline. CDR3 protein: CASSLGVGGYNEQFF.

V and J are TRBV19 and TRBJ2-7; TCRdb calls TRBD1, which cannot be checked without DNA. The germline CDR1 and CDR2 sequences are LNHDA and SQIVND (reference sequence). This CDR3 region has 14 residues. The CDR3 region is CATQGTGATYEQYF.

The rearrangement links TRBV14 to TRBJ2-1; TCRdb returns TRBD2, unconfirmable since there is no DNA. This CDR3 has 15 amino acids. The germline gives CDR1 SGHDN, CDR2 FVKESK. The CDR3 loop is CASTPGLAVFNEQFF.

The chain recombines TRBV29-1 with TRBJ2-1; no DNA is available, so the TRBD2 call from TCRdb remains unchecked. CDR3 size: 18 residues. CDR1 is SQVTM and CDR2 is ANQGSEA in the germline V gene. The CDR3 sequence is CSVTGLAGVGASYNEQFF.

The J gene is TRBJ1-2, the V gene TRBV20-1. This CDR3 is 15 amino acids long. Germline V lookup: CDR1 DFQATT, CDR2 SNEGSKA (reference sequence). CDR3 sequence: CSAPRPTVGKYGYTF.

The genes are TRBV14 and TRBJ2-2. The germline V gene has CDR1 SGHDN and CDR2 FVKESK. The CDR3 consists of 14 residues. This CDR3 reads CASSQVLLTGELFF.

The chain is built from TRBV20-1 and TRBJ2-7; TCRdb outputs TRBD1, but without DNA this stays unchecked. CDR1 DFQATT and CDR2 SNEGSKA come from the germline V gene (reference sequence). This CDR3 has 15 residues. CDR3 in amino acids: CSARSLAGGSYEQYF.

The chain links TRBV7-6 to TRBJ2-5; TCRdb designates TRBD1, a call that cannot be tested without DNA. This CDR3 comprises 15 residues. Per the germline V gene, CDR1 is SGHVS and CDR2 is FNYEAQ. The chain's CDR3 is CASSSLTTEQETQYF.

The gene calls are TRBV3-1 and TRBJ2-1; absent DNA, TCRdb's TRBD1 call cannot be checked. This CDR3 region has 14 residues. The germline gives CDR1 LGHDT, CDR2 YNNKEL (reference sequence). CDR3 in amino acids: CASSPLEPGFGQFF.

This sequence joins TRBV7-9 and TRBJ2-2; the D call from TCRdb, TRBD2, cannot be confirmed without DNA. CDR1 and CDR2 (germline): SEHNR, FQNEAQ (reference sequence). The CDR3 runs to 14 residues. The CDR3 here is CASSLDFSPGELFF.

The CDR3 here is CASSLLQGAYEQYF. This sequence joins TRBV4-1 and TRBJ2-7; lacking DNA, the TRBD1 call made by TCRdb goes unchecked. The length of the CDR3 is 14 residues. Germline assignment: CDR1 MGHRA and CDR2 YSYEKL.

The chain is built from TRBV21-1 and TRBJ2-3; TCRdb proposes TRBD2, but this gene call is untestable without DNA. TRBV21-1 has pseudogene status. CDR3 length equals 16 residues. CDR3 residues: CASSRSGTALTDTQYF.

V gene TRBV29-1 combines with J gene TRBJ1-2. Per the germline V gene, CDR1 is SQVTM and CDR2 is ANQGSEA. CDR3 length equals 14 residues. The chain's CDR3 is CSVVVEATSYGYTF. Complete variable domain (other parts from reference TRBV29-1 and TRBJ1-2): SAVISQKPSRDICQRGTSLTIQCQVDSQVTMMFWYRQQPGQSLTLIATANQGSEATYESGFVIDKFPISRPNLTFSTLTVSNMSPEDSSIYLCSVVVEATSYGYTFGSGTRLTVV.

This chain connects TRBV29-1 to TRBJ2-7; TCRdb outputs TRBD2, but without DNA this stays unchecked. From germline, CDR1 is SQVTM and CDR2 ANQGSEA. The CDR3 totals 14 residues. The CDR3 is CSVEVAGASVEQYF.

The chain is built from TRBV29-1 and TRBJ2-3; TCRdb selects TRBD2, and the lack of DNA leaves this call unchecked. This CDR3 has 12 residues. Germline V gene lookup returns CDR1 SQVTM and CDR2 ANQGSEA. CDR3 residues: CSVGVTPDTQYF.

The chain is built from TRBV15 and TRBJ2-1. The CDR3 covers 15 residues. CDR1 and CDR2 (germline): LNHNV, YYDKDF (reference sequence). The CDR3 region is CATSSNRGSYNEQFF.

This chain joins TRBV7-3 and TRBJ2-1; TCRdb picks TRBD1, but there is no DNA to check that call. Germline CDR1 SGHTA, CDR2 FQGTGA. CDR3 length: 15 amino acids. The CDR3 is CASSSGPGFYNEQFF.

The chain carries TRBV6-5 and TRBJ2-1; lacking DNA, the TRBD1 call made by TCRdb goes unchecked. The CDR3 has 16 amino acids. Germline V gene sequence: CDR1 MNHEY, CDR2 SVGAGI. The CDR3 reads CASSYESGEGPNEQFF.

This CDR3 reads CAVTSGVTAYEQYF. The chain joins TRBV10-3 to TRBJ2-7; TCRdb's D call, TRBD2, is unchecked because there is no DNA. Germline V gene data show CDR1 as ENHRY and CDR2 as SYGVKD. CDR3 length: 14 amino acids.

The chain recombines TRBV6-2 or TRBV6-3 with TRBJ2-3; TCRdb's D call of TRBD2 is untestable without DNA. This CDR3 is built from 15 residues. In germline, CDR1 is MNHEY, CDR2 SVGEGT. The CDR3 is CASSWGSGGTDTQYF.

CDR3 region: CASSLSPTYEQYF. This chain uses TRBV7-2 with TRBJ2-7; with no DNA, the TCRdb D assignment of TRBD1 cannot be verified. This CDR3 contains 13 residues. Germline CDR1 and CDR2: SGHTA and FQGNSA. The full variable domain, with the rest looked up from reference TRBV7-2 and TRBJ2-7, is GAGVSQSPSNKVTEKGKDVELRCDPISGHTALYWYRQSLGQGLEFLIYFQGNSAPDKSGLPSDRFSAERTGGSVSTLTIQRTQQEDSAVYLCASSLSPTYEQYFGPGTRLTVT.

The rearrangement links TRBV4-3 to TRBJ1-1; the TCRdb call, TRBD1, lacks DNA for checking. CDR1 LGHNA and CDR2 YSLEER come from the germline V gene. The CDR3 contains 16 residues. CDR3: CASSQVLGQVGAEAFF.

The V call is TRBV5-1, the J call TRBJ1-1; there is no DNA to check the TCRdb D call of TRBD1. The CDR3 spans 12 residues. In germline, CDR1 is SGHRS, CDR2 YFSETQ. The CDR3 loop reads CASSLEGVGAFF.

The CDR3 loop reads CASSATSGSTDTQYF. This sequence joins TRBV6-5 and TRBJ2-3; no DNA is available, so the TRBD2 call from TCRdb remains unchecked. Germline CDR1 and CDR2: MNHEY and SVGAGI. The CDR3 has 15 amino acids.

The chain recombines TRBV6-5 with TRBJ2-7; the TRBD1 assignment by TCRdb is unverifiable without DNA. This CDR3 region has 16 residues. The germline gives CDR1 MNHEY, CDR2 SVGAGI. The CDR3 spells CASSQTDRVVFREQYF.

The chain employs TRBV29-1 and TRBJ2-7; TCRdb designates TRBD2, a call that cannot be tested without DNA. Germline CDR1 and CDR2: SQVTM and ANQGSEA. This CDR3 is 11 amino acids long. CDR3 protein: CSGGTYYEQYF.